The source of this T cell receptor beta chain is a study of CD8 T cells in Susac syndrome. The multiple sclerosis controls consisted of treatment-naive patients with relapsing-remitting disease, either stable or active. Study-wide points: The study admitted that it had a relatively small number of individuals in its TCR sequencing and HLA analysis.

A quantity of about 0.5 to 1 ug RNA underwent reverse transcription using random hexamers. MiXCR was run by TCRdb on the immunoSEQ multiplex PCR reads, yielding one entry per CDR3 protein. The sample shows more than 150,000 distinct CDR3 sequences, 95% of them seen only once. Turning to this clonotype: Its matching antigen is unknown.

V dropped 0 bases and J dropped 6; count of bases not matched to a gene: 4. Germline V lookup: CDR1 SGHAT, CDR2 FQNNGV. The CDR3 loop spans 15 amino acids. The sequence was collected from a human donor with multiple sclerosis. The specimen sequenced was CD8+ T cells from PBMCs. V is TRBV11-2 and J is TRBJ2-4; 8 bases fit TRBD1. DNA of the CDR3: TGTGCCAGCAGCTTAGATCAGGGGGCGGGAAACATTCAGTACTTC. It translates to CASSLDQGAGNIQYF.